A selection of T cell receptor beta chains follows, all from one sample in a study of CD8+ T cells in alopecia areata. Sequenced by immunoSEQ multiplex PCR; TCRdb stores in-frame clones only, minus some. This sample has about 190,000 clones, with under 80% found just once. Material: CD4+ T cells sorted from blood, obtained around week 49, from a patient treated with tofacitinib. These receptors were taken from a human donor with alopecia areata. The CDR3 runs from the conserved cysteine through the conserved F or W. Each record gives: D gene, clone size, V gene, J gene, CDR3 protein, CDR3 DNA. D genes are given only for firm matches. The listing skips clone size in some rows; elsewhere it reads once, few, many or a size class.

D: .
size: .
V: TRBV6-5
J: TRBJ1-1
CDR3: CASSFWTNTEAFF
DNA: TGTGCCAGCAGTTTCTGGACGAACACTGAAGCTTTCTTT

D: .
size: .
V: TRBV29-1
J: TRBJ2-1
CDR3: CSGAVGRALSNEQFF
DNA: TGCAGCGGTGCGGTAGGCAGGGCGCTTTCGAATGAGCAGTTCTTC

D: .
size: .
V: TRBV30
J: TRBJ1-1
CDR3: CAWSVSNANTEAFF
DNA: TGTGCCTGGAGTGTATCTAATGCGAACACTGAAGCTTTCTTT

D: TRBD1
size: .
V: TRBV4-3
J: TRBJ2-2
CDR3: CASSQQTGSDSGGELFF
DNA: TGCGCCAGCAGCCAGCAGACAGGGTCGGATTCGGGCGGGGAGCTGTTTTTT

D: .
size: few
V: TRBV5-4
J: TRBJ1-6
CDR3: CASSLDMTSTLHF
DNA: TGTGCCAGCAGCTTGGATATGACATCGACCCTCCACTTT

D: .
size: few
V: TRBV6-5
J: TRBJ2-1
CDR3: CASSLSQVVHEQFF
DNA: TGTGCCAGCAGTTTAAGTCAGGTTGTCCATGAGCAGTTCTTC

D: .
size: .
V: TRBV20-1
J: TRBJ1-5
CDR3: CSAKGDQPQHF
DNA: TGCAGTGCCAAGGGAGATCAGCCCCAGCATTTT

D: .
size: .
V: TRBV14
J: TRBJ2-1
CDR3: CASSLLGGWEQFF
DNA: TGTGCCAGCAGCCTTTTGGGGGGCTGGGAGCAGTTCTTC

D: .
size: .
V: TRBV29-1
J: TRBJ2-3
CDR3: CSVQASSDGSTDTQYF
DNA: TGCAGCGTTCAGGCATCTAGCGACGGAAGCACAGATACGCAGTATTTT

D: .
size: .
V: TRBV25-1
J: TRBJ1-2
CDR3: CASSEFGGGPGYGYTF
DNA: TGTGCCAGCAGTGAATTCGGTGGGGGGCCAGGCTATGGCTACACCTTC

D: TRBD1
size: .
V: TRBV29-1
J: TRBJ1-5
CDR3: CSVAEGQGPNQPQHF
DNA: TGCAGCGTCGCCGAGGGACAGGGGCCTAATCAGCCCCAGCATTTT

D: TRBD1
size: .
V: TRBV14
J: TRBJ2-2
CDR3: CASSYPGQHRELFF
DNA: TGTGCCAGCAGCTACCCGGGACAGCACAGGGAGCTGTTTTTT

D: .
size: once
V: TRBV18
J: TRBJ1-1
CDR3: CASSLDRNTEAFF
DNA: TGTGCCAGCTCCCTAGACAGGAACACTGAAGCTTTCTTT

D: .
size: many
V: TRBV14
J: TRBJ2-1
CDR3: CASSHMGATNEQFF
DNA: TGTGCCAGCAGCCATATGGGGGCAACTAATGAGCAGTTCTTC

D: .
size: .
V: TRBV30
J: TRBJ1-6
CDR3: CAGGPGGSPLHF
DNA: TGTGCCGGGGGGCCAGGAGGATCACCCCTCCACTTT

D: .
size: .
V: TRBV30
J: TRBJ1-5
CDR3: CAWTRGPNQPQHF
DNA: TGTGCCTGGACCCGGGGCCCCAATCAGCCCCAGCATTTT

D: .
size: .
V: TRBV2
J: TRBJ1-5
CDR3: CASSDRGNQPQHF
DNA: TGTGCCAGCAGTGACCGAGGCAATCAGCCCCAGCATTTT

D: .
size: .
V: TRBV6-5
J: TRBJ2-3
CDR3: CASGIRLGTDTQYF
DNA: TGTGCCAGCGGAATCCGCTTGGGCACAGATACGCAGTATTTT

D: .
size: .
V: TRBV29-1
J: TRBJ2-1
CDR3: CSVYGGGGSLYNEQFF
DNA: TGCAGCGTTTACGGCGGGGGCGGCTCCTTATACAATGAGCAGTTCTTC

D: .
size: once
V: TRBV5-6
J: TRBJ2-7
CDR3: CASSDAGRPLQQYF
DNA: TGTGCCAGCAGCGATGCCGGAAGACCTCTTCAGCAGTACTTC

D: .
size: .
V: TRBV15
J: TRBJ1-5
CDR3: CATSELVSNQPQHF
DNA: TGTGCCACCAGCGAATTGGTGAGCAATCAGCCCCAGCATTTT

D: .
size: few
V: TRBV25-1
J: TRBJ1-5
CDR3: CASSEGLQPQHF
DNA: TGTGCCAGCAGTGAAGGTTTACAGCCCCAGCATTTT

D: .
size: .
V: TRBV30
J: TRBJ1-1
CDR3: CAWIGKNTEAFF
DNA: TGTGCCTGGATAGGCAAGAACACTGAAGCTTTCTTT

D: .
size: .
V: TRBV30
J: TRBJ2-7
CDR3: CAWSRGKQNTYEQYF
DNA: TGTGCCTGGAGTAGGGGGAAACAGAATACCTACGAGCAGTACTTC

D: .
size: .
V: TRBV7-2
J: TRBJ2-2
CDR3: CASSLEGWVGELFF
DNA: TGTGCCAGCAGCTTAGAGGGATGGGTCGGGGAGCTGTTTTTT

D: TRBD2
size: .
V: TRBV11-2
J: TRBJ2-2
CDR3: CASASAGLANTGELFF
DNA: TGTGCCAGCGCCAGCGCGGGACTAGCTAACACCGGGGAGCTGTTTTTT

D: .
size: .
V: TRBV9
J: TRBJ2-1
CDR3: CASSVVSYNEQFF
DNA: TGTGCCAGCAGTGTAGTTTCCTACAATGAGCAGTTCTTC

D: .
size: few
V: TRBV29-1
J: TRBJ2-3
CDR3: CSVVVGGGDTQYF
DNA: TGCAGCGTTGTGGTCGGGGGCGGAGATACGCAGTATTTT

D: TRBD1
size: .
V: TRBV6-1
J: TRBJ2-6
CDR3: CASRERDRGSALGANVLTF
DNA: TGTGCCAGCAGAGAAAGGGACAGGGGTTCCGCTCTGGGGGCCAACGTCCTGACTTTC

D: .
size: few
V: TRBV7-2
J: TRBJ1-5
CDR3: CASSLVGQDQPQHF
DNA: TGTGCCAGCAGCTTAGTAGGGCAGGATCAGCCCCAGCATTTT

D: .
size: .
V: TRBV4-3
J: TRBJ1-1
CDR3: CASSQDEGVGEAFF
DNA: TGCGCCAGCAGCCAAGATGAAGGGGTAGGGGAAGCTTTCTTT

D: .
size: .
V: TRBV11-2
J: TRBJ2-1
CDR3: CASGQYNEQFF
DNA: TGTGCCAGCGGGCAGTACAATGAGCAGTTCTTC

D: .
size: few
V: TRBV7-2
J: TRBJ2-4
CDR3: CASSLVGGQRNIQYF
DNA: TGTGCCAGCAGCTTAGTGGGGGGCCAGCGGAACATTCAGTACTTC

D: .
size: .
V: TRBV30
J: TRBJ1-5
CDR3: CAWSIGSGSNQPQHF
DNA: TGTGCCTGGAGTATCGGCAGCGGGAGCAATCAGCCCCAGCATTTT

D: TRBD2
size: .
V: TRBV19
J: TRBJ2-5
CDR3: CASSIRLAAPETQYF
DNA: TGTGCCAGTAGTATCCGACTAGCGGCCCCAGAGACCCAGTACTTC

D: .
size: .
V: TRBV10-3
J: TRBJ2-4
CDR3: CAISSQGLGNIQYF
DNA: TGTGCCATCAGTAGCCAGGGGTTGGGGAACATTCAGTACTTC

D: TRBD2
size: .
V: TRBV30
J: TRBJ2-1
CDR3: CAWSQWTSGVFNNEQFF
DNA: TGTGCCTGGAGCCAATGGACTAGCGGGGTATTCAACAATGAGCAGTTCTTC

D: TRBD1
size: .
V: TRBV4-3
J: TRBJ2-3
CDR3: CASSQYRGRADTQYF
DNA: TGCGCCAGCAGCCAGTACAGGGGGCGCGCAGATACGCAGTATTTT

D: TRBD1
size: .
V: TRBV29-1
J: TRBJ1-5
CDR3: CSVAEAGGQPQHF
DNA: TGCAGCGTGGCCGAGGCAGGGGGTCAGCCCCAGCATTTT

D: .
size: .
V: TRBV29-1
J: TRBJ2-7
CDR3: CSVEGSRYEQYF
DNA: TGCAGCGTTGAAGGTTCCCGTTACGAGCAGTACTTC

D: .
size: .
V: TRBV4-2
J: TRBJ1-2
CDR3: CASSQEGTYYGYTF
DNA: TGTGCCAGCAGCCAAGAGGGGACATACTATGGCTACACCTTC

D: .
size: few
V: TRBV28
J: TRBJ2-5
CDR3: CASSPRTGWETQYF
DNA: TGTGCCAGCAGTCCCAGAACAGGGTGGGAGACCCAGTACTTC

D: .
size: .
V: TRBV4-2
J: TRBJ1-5
CDR3: CASSQSRTNSNQPQHF
DNA: TGTGCCAGCAGCCAAAGCAGGACAAATAGCAATCAGCCCCAGCATTTT

D: TRBD1
size: few
V: TRBV7-2
J: TRBJ1-1
CDR3: CASSSTGGRAFF
DNA: TGTGCCAGCAGCTCAACAGGGGGCAGAGCTTTCTTT

D: .
size: .
V: TRBV6-1
J: TRBJ1-6
CDR3: CASRLDQDSPLHF
DNA: TGTGCCAGCAGACTCGACCAGGATTCACCCCTCCACTTT

D: TRBD1
size: .
V: TRBV6-6
J: TRBJ1-6
CDR3: CASSYWDRAYNSPLHF
DNA: TGTGCCAGCAGTTACTGGGACAGGGCTTATAATTCACCCCTCCACTTT

D: TRBD1
size: few
V: TRBV7-2
J: TRBJ2-1
CDR3: CASSGTGVGEQFF
DNA: TGTGCCAGCAGCGGTACAGGGGTCGGTGAGCAGTTCTTC

D: TRBD1
size: .
V: TRBV29-1
J: TRBJ1-3
CDR3: CSVARGTDGNTIYF
DNA: TGCAGCGTTGCTCGCGGGACAGATGGAAACACCATATATTTT

D: .
size: .
V: TRBV2
J: TRBJ2-1
CDR3: CASNDHTYSYNEQFF
DNA: TGTGCCAGCAATGACCACACCTACTCCTACAATGAGCAGTTCTTC

D: .
size: once
V: TRBV30
J: TRBJ2-5
CDR3: CAWSVRLVETQYF
DNA: TGTGCCTGGAGTGTACGTCTTGTAGAGACCCAGTACTTC

D: .
size: .
V: TRBV2
J: TRBJ1-5
CDR3: CASSELVAGQPQHF
DNA: TGTGCCAGCAGTGAACTTGTGGCGGGGCAGCCCCAGCATTTT

D: .
size: .
V: TRBV4-3
J: TRBJ2-6
CDR3: CASSQILGSGANVLTF
DNA: TGCGCCAGCAGCCAAATATTGGGGTCTGGGGCCAACGTCCTGACTTTC

D: .
size: .
V: TRBV7-2
J: TRBJ2-1
CDR3: CASSPPGRNNEQFF
DNA: TGTGCCAGCAGCCCCCCGGGCAGAAACAATGAGCAGTTCTTC

D: .
size: .
V: TRBV4-3
J: TRBJ1-1
CDR3: CASSQDRFIGAFF
DNA: TGCGCCAGCAGCCAAGACCGGTTTATTGGGGCTTTCTTT

D: .
size: few
V: TRBV29-1
J: TRBJ2-6
CDR3: CSVAGAANVLTF
DNA: TGCAGCGTTGCAGGGGCGGCCAACGTCCTGACTTTC

D: .
size: .
V: TRBV30
J: TRBJ1-2
CDR3: CAWTTGINYGYTF
DNA: TGTGCCTGGACAACAGGAATTAACTATGGCTACACCTTC

D: .
size: .
V: TRBV14
J: TRBJ2-5
CDR3: CASSQEAVQETQYF
DNA: TGTGCCAGCAGCCAAGAGGCAGTCCAAGAGACCCAGTACTTC

D: .
size: .
V: TRBV27
J: TRBJ2-6
CDR3: CASSLSSGANVLTF
DNA: TGTGCCAGCAGTTTATCGTCTGGGGCCAACGTCCTGACTTTC

D: .
size: .
V: TRBV7-2
J: TRBJ2-2
CDR3: CASSPGWEGELFF
DNA: TGTGCCAGCAGCCCCGGCTGGGAAGGGGAGCTGTTTTTT